Each of the 16 T cell receptor beta chains below was sequenced from the same sample in a study of T cell changes during pregnancy in multiple sclerosis. The data were produced by immunoSEQ multiplex PCR, yet TCRdb's version contains in-frame clones alone and is incomplete. The table lists roughly 72,000 clones, approximately 94% of them singletons. The source material was CD4+ T cells from peripheral blood mononuclear cells, sampled before pregnancy. The receptors stem from a female donor with multiple sclerosis, enrolled in a pregnancy study.

This chain links TRBV27 with TRBJ2-5; 7 bases map to TRBD2. J lost 4 bases, V lost 5 bases, and 13 bases had no gene match. The CDR3 contains 16 residues. Germline CDR1 MNHEY, CDR2 SMNVEV (reference sequence). Here the CDR3 reads CASSPRGAGKGETQYF. CDR3 sequence (DNA): TGTGCCAGCAGTCCTCGAGGAGCGGGAAAGGGAGAGACCCAGTACTTC.

This chain connects TRBV7-2 to TRBJ1-1; D gene uncertain. V dropped 7 bases and J dropped 5 bases, with 11 bases sitting between them. Germline V gene lookup returns CDR1 SGHTA and CDR2 FQGNSA. CDR3 length: 12 residues. Here the CDR3 DNA reads TGTGCCAGCACTCTAAGGAGGACTGAAGCTTTCTTT. This codes for CASTLRRTEAFF. Full variable domain (remainder filled in from reference TRBV7-2 and TRBJ1-1): GAGVSQSPSNKVTEKGKDVELRCDPISGHTALYWYRQSLGQGLEFLIYFQGNSAPDKSGLPSDRFSAERTGGSVSTLTIQRTQQEDSAVYLCASTLRRTEAFFGQGTRLTVV.

The chain combines TRBV28 with TRBJ2-7, with D possibly matching TRBD2 (5 bases). The CDR3 is made up of 14 amino acids. V was trimmed by 5 bases and J by 7 bases, leaving 18 bases between them. Germline values: CDR1 MDHEN, CDR2 SYDVKM. For the CDR3, the DNA is TGTGCCAGCAGTACCCAGGACTCCGAATTAGAGCAGTACTTC. Translation: CASSTQDSELEQYF.

V usage is TRBV30 and J usage is TRBJ2-5; D gene unclear. Looked up from germline, CDR1 is GTSNPN and CDR2 is SVGIG (reference sequence). The CDR3 is 13 residues long. The ends were cut back, 2 bases at V and 4 bases at J, with 11 bases in the middle. The CDR3 nucleotides read TGTGCCTGGAGTCTGGGTCTAGGAGAGACCCAGTACTTC. This gives the protein CAWSLGLGETQYF.

For the CDR3, the DNA is TGTGCCAGCAGTGGGCCTAGCGGGAGGCTCAGCACAGATACGCAGTATTTT. Its translation: CASSGPSGRLSTDTQYF. V and J are TRBV6-1 and TRBJ2-3; TRBD2 matches at 11 bases. CDR3 length: 17 residues. Germline V CDR1 and CDR2: MNHNS, SASEGT. V shed 4 bases and J 0 bases; nucleotides not matched to a gene: 6.

This clone was seen more than once but under ten times. The chain is built from TRBV2 and TRBJ1-2; the D is unclear. Germline loops: CDR1 SNHLY, CDR2 FYNNEI. V lost 5 bases and J lost 7, with 8 bases in between. The CDR3 length is 11 residues. The CDR3 coding sequence is TGTGCCAGCAGTCCACTTGCTGGCTACACCTTC. Translated: CASSPLAGYTF.

The J gene is TRBJ1-4, the V gene TRBV11-2; D is unclear. The germline V and J ends were trimmed by 5 bases and 7 bases, with 11 bases remaining between them. There are 13 residues in the CDR3. Germline CDR1 reads SGHAT; CDR2 reads FQNNGV. The CDR3 sequence: CASSRERGEKLFF. As DNA, the CDR3 is TGTGCCAGCAGCAGGGAGAGAGGTGAAAAACTGTTTTTT.

This clone was counted once. CDR3 in DNA: TGTGCCAGCAGCACCCCCAGCAGGGATGAAGCTTTCTTT. Translated: CASSTPSRDEAFF. The rearrangement joins TRBV5-4 to TRBJ1-1, with D possibly matching TRBD1 (5 bases). The CDR3 is made up of 13 amino acids. Trimming stripped 4 bases from V and 7 bases from J, with 14 bases between. From germline, CDR1 is SGHNT and CDR2 YYREEE (reference sequence).

The rearrangement links TRBV19 to TRBJ2-3, with D perhaps TRBD1 (5 bases). CDR1 LNHDA and CDR2 SQIVND come from the germline V gene (reference sequence). This CDR3 has 13 amino acids. The ends were cut back, 6 bases at V and 4 bases at J, with 11 bases in the middle. CDR3 residues: CASSSGLSDTQYF. CDR3 in DNA: TGTGCCAGTAGCTCAGGGTTGTCAGATACGCAGTATTTT.

The V call is TRBV18, the J call TRBJ1-2; D might be TRBD1 (6 bases). Germline loops: CDR1 KGHSH, CDR2 LQKENI. The CDR3 has 13 amino acids. The V end lost 5 bases, the J end lost 4 bases, and 11 bases lay between the germline ends. The chain's CDR3 is CASSSYRVYGYTF. CDR3 DNA: TGTGCCAGCTCAAGCTACAGGGTCTATGGCTACACCTTC.

The genes are TRBV5-1 and TRBJ2-7, with 8 bases aligning to TRBD1. The germline CDR1 and CDR2 sequences are SGHRS and YFSETQ. The junction had 3 bases not matched to a gene; V was cut back by 0 bases and J by 4 bases. The CDR3 covers 14 residues. CDR3 amino acids: CASSLAQGAYEQYF. The CDR3 DNA reads as TGCGCCAGCAGCTTGGCGCAGGGGGCTTACGAGCAGTACTTC.

This clone was picked up a small number of times. The chain uses TRBV20-1 and TRBJ1-1; D is undetermined. Trimming shortened V by 7 bases and J by 2 bases, and 8 bases separated the two germline ends. This CDR3 contains 11 residues. CDR1 and CDR2 (germline): DFQATT, SNEGSKA (reference sequence). The CDR3 protein is CSDSYNTEAFF. CDR3 DNA: TGCAGTGACAGCTACAACACTGAAGCTTTCTTT.

The V and J genes are TRBV6-1 and TRBJ1-3; 10 nucleotides align to TRBD1. This CDR3 region has 15 residues. Germline CDR1 reads MNHNS; CDR2 reads SASEGT. With 7 bases clipped from V and 2 bases from J, the junction kept 5 bases outside the gene matches. The CDR3 nucleotides read TGTGCCAGCATGAAGGGACAGGGGACTGGAAACACCATATATTTT. The encoded protein is CASMKGQGTGNTIYF.

This clone was found once. The chain carries TRBV30 and TRBJ2-1, with D perhaps TRBD2 (6 bases). This CDR3 comprises 11 residues. V lost 0 bases and J 10 bases, leaving 7 bases between the germline ends. CDR1 and CDR2 from the germline V gene are GTSNPN and SVGIG (reference sequence). The CDR3 is CAWSVGGEQFF. The CDR3 region has the DNA TGTGCCTGGAGTGTTGGGGGGGAGCAGTTCTTC. Full variable domain (outside the CDR3, taken from reference TRBV30 and TRBJ2-1): SQTIHQWPATLVQPVGSPLSLECTVEGTSNPNLYWYRQAAGRGLQLLFYSVGIGQISSEVPQNLSASRPQDRQFILSSKKLLLSDSGFYLCAWSVGGEQFFGPGTRLTVL.

V and J are TRBV28 and TRBJ1-5; 11 positions match TRBD1. Germline values: CDR1 MDHEN, CDR2 SYDVKM. The ends lost 4 bases at V and 2 bases at J; junction bases unmatched: 10. The CDR3 sequence is 18 residues long. This chain's CDR3 is CASSSGTGGLLGNQPQHF. The CDR3 DNA is TGTGCCAGCAGTTCCGGGACAGGGGGGCTTCTCGGCAATCAGCCCCAGCATTTT.

The chain links TRBV2 to TRBJ2-7; D unclear. This CDR3 is built from 12 residues. Germline CDR1 is SNHLY and CDR2 is FYNNEI. Between the trimmed V and J ends, which lost 3 bases and 4 bases, there was a span of 7 bases. The chain's CDR3 is CASSDGVYEQYF. The CDR3 DNA sequence: TGTGCCAGCAGTGACGGAGTTTACGAGCAGTACTTC.